This entry lists 21 T cell receptor beta chains sequenced from one sample in a study of OX40 agonist ivuxolimab in advanced cancers. The receptor library was made with the immunoSEQ multiplex PCR assay. TCRdb provides this immuneACCESS table in a form limited to in-frame rearrangements. Some clones are lacking; in checked studies, under half of them reflect an unresolved V gene, and why the rest are absent is not known. The sample records about 71,000 clones, around 94% of which are singletons. Together, the top ten hold approximately 15% of the sample. Specimen: CD4+ or CD8+ T cells sorted from blood, collected in a trial of the OX40 agonist ivuxolimab. Receptor source: an adult with an advanced solid tumor such as melanoma, head and neck, liver or kidney cancer.

The gene calls are TRBV7-8 and TRBJ2-7; D gene unclear. The CDR3 totals 13 residues. Germline values: CDR1 SGHVS, CDR2 FQNEAQ. Trimming shortened V by 4 bases and J by 4 bases, and 11 bases separated the two germline ends. CDR3 protein: CASSSLYSYEQYF. CDR3 DNA: TGTGCCAGCAGCTCCCTCTACTCTTACGAGCAGTACTTC.

This sequence joins TRBV19 and TRBJ2-7, with D unclear. Between the trimmed V and J ends, which lost 2 bases and 3 bases, there was a span of 14 bases. The CDR3 runs 15 residues. The germline CDR1 and CDR2 sequences are LNHDA and SQIVND (reference sequence). CDR3 nucleotides: TGTGCCAGTAGTATATGGGGTCCTCTATTCTACGAGCAGTACTTC. It codes for CASSIWGPLFYEQYF.

This chain links TRBV27 with TRBJ1-4, with no clear D. The CDR3 is 15 amino acids. The germline gives CDR1 MNHEY, CDR2 SMNVEV (reference sequence). The germline V and J ends were trimmed by 2 bases and 0 bases, with 7 bases remaining between them. CDR3 DNA: TGTGCCAGCAGTTTAGGGGTTGCAACTAATGAAAAACTGTTTTTT. Translated, it gives CASSLGVATNEKLFF.

The chain is built from TRBV25-1 and TRBJ2-2; possibly TRBD2 for D (5 bases). V was cut by 7 bases and J by 2 bases, with 11 bases left in between. Germline V lookup: CDR1 MGHDK, CDR2 SYGVNS. The CDR3 runs 14 residues. The CDR3 DNA sequence: TGTGCCAGCACCGAGGGTTTAAACACCGGGGAGCTGTTTTTT. This encodes CASTEGLNTGELFF.

The chain employs TRBV28 and TRBJ1-5, with a weak D call TRBD1 (5 bases). Germline V gene lookup returns CDR1 MDHEN and CDR2 SYDVKM. This CDR3 is 13 amino acids long. V was cut by 3 bases and J by 4 bases, with 7 bases left in between. The CDR3 nucleotides are TGTGCCAGCAGTTTCCCAGGGAATCAGCCCCAGCATTTT. The encoded protein is CASSFPGNQPQHF.

The rearrangement links TRBV28 to TRBJ1-1; 8 positions match TRBD1. This CDR3 is 16 amino acids long. V was clipped by 6 bases and J by 1 base; unmatched bases: 10. Germline V gene sequence: CDR1 MDHEN, CDR2 SYDVKM. The CDR3: CASREGRGRENTEAFF. CDR3 nucleotides: TGTGCCAGCAGGGAGGGCAGGGGGCGGGAGAACACTGAAGCTTTCTTT.

This chain uses TRBV4-3 with TRBJ1-4; TRBD1 matches 10 bases. Germline-derived CDR1 and CDR2 are LGHNA and YSLEER. The J segment lost 6 bases and the V segment lost 1 base, leaving 8 bases of the junction unmatched. The CDR3 spans 17 residues. CDR3 sequence: CASSQASMDRGYEKLFF. The CDR3 DNA reads as TGCGCCAGCAGCCAAGCTAGTATGGACAGGGGGTATGAAAAACTGTTTTTT.

The J gene is TRBJ2-1, the V gene TRBV27, with D tentatively TRBD2 (6 bases). V lost 7 bases, J lost 7 bases, and 11 bases lay in between. CDR3 length: 12 amino acids. Germline values: CDR1 MNHEY, CDR2 SMNVEV (reference sequence). CDR3: CASKDGRNEQFF. CDR3 nucleotides: TGTGCCAGCAAAGATGGGAGGAATGAGCAGTTCTTC.

The chain is built from TRBV7-9 and TRBJ2-5; 7 bases are shared with TRBD1. This CDR3 comprises 15 residues. CDR1 and CDR2 (germline): SEHNR, FQNEAQ (reference sequence). V was clipped by 1 base and J by 0 bases; unmatched bases: 2. CDR3 nucleotides: TGTGCCAGCAGCTTAGGGGGGACAGACCAAGAGACCCAGTACTTC. Protein product: CASSLGGTDQETQYF.

CDR3 loop: CASSFQGNQPQHF. CDR3 coding DNA: TGTGCCAGCAGTTTTCAGGGGAATCAGCCCCAGCATTTT. The gene calls are TRBV28 and TRBJ1-5; weak D call: TRBD1 (6 bases). CDR1 is MDHEN, CDR2 SYDVKM, per germline. V was shortened by 3 bases and J by 4 bases, with 7 bases between the two germline ends. CDR3 length: 13 residues.

V gene TRBV10-3 combines with J gene TRBJ2-7, with D perhaps TRBD2 (5 bases). The V gene lost 6 bases and the J gene lost 2 bases, with 23 bases spanning the gap. The CDR3 is 17 amino acids. Germline loops: CDR1 ENHRY, CDR2 SYGVKD. The CDR3 spells CAISGSGSGEGPYEQYF. CDR3 bases: TGTGCCATCAGCGGCTCCGGAAGCGGCGAAGGCCCCTACGAGCAGTACTTC.

This chain connects TRBV9 to TRBJ2-7; tentatively, D is TRBD1 (6 bases). Germline CDR1 reads SGDLS; CDR2 reads YYNGEE. The CDR3 covers 15 residues. V lost 4 bases and J 2 bases, leaving 16 bases between the germline ends. Here the CDR3 reads CASSTTGTIPYEQYF. The CDR3 DNA reads TGTGCCAGCAGCACCACCGGGACAATTCCCTACGAGCAGTACTTC.

This chain connects TRBV6-4 to TRBJ1-1; no firm D call. The CDR3 is 13 residues long. Germline CDR1 and CDR2: MRHNA and SNTAGT. V was shortened by 4 bases and J by 4 bases, with 10 bases between the two germline ends. The CDR3 spells CASSVESGTEAFF. CDR3 sequence (DNA): TGTGCCAGCAGTGTCGAATCGGGCACTGAAGCTTTCTTT.

The V gene is TRBV7-8, the J gene TRBJ1-5, with 8 bases aligning to TRBD1. This CDR3 spans 17 amino acids. The ends lost 5 bases at V and 3 bases at J; junction bases unmatched: 12. Germline V gives CDR1 SGHVS, CDR2 FQNEAQ. This CDR3 reads CASSPETGVPLNQPQHF. DNA for the CDR3: TGTGCCAGCAGCCCCGAGACAGGGGTCCCTCTCAATCAGCCCCAGCATTTT.

This chain connects TRBV4-3 to TRBJ2-1; 12 bases are shared with TRBD2. This CDR3 spans 17 amino acids. The germline CDR1 and CDR2 sequences are LGHNA and YSLEER. Losses at the gene ends were 4 bases for V and 8 bases for J; bases not matched to a gene: 12. The CDR3 here is CASSPVTSGRGIYEQFF. In nucleotides, the CDR3 is TGCGCCAGCAGCCCCGTGACTAGCGGGAGAGGGATCTATGAGCAGTTCTTC.

V gene TRBV7-9 combines with J gene TRBJ2-1; 11 positions agree with TRBD2. This CDR3 spans 17 amino acids. Germline trimming cut 5 bases from V and 8 bases from J; bases unmatched to any gene: 14. Germline assignment: CDR1 SEHNR and CDR2 FQNEAQ (reference sequence). The CDR3 loop is CASSPRTSGWLPDEQFF. CDR3 DNA: TGTGCCAGCAGCCCACGGACTAGCGGGTGGTTACCGGATGAGCAGTTCTTC.

The chain links TRBV28 to TRBJ2-1; no clear D. The germline gives CDR1 MDHEN, CDR2 SYDVKM. The CDR3 loop spans 13 amino acids. The germline V and J ends were trimmed by 5 bases and 5 bases, with 10 bases remaining between them. In nucleotides, the CDR3 is TGTGCCAGCAGTGTCCGGGCAAACAATGAGCAGTTCTTC. Encoded protein: CASSVRANNEQFF.

A remark on this clone: One end of the junction does not line up with germline, which may come from a read error. This chain connects TRBV6-9 to TRBJ2-6, with D hard to call. The CDR3 is made up of 18 amino acids. CDR1 is MNHGY and CDR2 is SVAAGI in the germline V gene. The CDR3 DNA sequence: TGTGCCAGCAGTATCCTAACGCCTACGACAAAGTCGGGCCAACGTCCTGATTTC. Protein sequence: CASSILTPTTKSGQRPDF.

The rearrangement links TRBV9 to TRBJ2-7; no firm D call. Trimming removed 3 bases at V and 5 bases at J, with 15 bases between. There are 14 residues in the CDR3. Per germline, CDR1 SGDLS and CDR2 YYNGEE. The CDR3 DNA reads as TGTGCCAGCAGCGCCGATGGGGTACCGAACGAGCAGTACTTC. Its protein is CASSADGVPNEQYF.

This chain links TRBV7-9 with TRBJ2-2; TRBD2 aligns across 10 bases. This CDR3 region has 16 residues. With V trimmed by 4 bases and J by 4 bases, 6 bases remained unmatched. Germline V lookup: CDR1 SEHNR, CDR2 FQNEAQ (reference sequence). CDR3 loop: CASSSGLAGATGELFF. For the CDR3, the DNA is TGTGCCAGCAGCTCGGGCCTAGCGGGAGCCACCGGGGAGCTGTTTTTT.

The V call is TRBV27, the J call TRBJ1-6; no firm D call. V lost 1 base, J lost 0 bases, and 10 bases lay in between. The CDR3 runs 17 residues. Germline CDR1 and CDR2: MNHEY and SMNVEV (reference sequence). The CDR3 DNA follows: TGTGCCAGCAGTTTATTTAGGCCTAGCTCCTATAATTCACCCCTCCACTTT. Amino acids: CASSLFRPSSYNSPLHF.